The next 6 T cell receptor beta chains were all read from a single sample in a study of T cell repertoires in cytomegalovirus infection. Using its own MiXCR run on the reads, TCRdb lists one record per CDR3 protein. The sample carries around 190,000 distinct CDR3 sequences, approximately 15% recorded once. The sequenced material came from PBMCs. The receptors were sampled from a human donor in good health (CMV status not recorded). Some clones in this sample may be carry-over from other donors' samples.

This clonotype was counted at least ten times. This rearrangement joins TRBV12-3 or TRBV12-4 to TRBJ1-1; 8 bases match TRBD1. The V segment lost 8 bases and the J segment 5 bases; nucleotides outside the gene matches: 7. This CDR3 has 13 residues. This CDR3 is CASGTGGKTEAFF. The CDR3 bases are TGTGCCAGCGGCACAGGGGGGAAGACTGAAGCTTTCTTT.

This clonotype was counted ten times or more. The rearrangement links TRBV7-2 to TRBJ2-2; a weak D match, TRBD2 (5 bases). The V and J ends lost 5 bases and 4 bases respectively, with 14 bases between them. Germline lookup yields CDR1 SGHTA and CDR2 FQGNSA. The CDR3 contains 15 residues. The CDR3: CASSLRGAGTGELFF. DNA for the CDR3: TGTGCCAGCAGCCTCCGGGGAGCCGGCACCGGGGAGCTGTTTTTT.

In its sample, this clonotype was seen a few times. The chain couples TRBV5-1 to TRBJ2-2, with 7 bases matching TRBD2. The CDR3 has 15 residues. CDR1 is SGHRS, CDR2 YFSETQ, per germline. V was pared by 4 bases and J by 0 bases, with 3 bases of the junction left unmatched. The CDR3 region has the DNA TGCGCCAGCAGCACGGGACTACCGAACACCGGGGAGCTGTTTTTT. This gives the protein CASSTGLPNTGELFF.

This clonotype was counted only a few times. The rearrangement links TRBV5-4 to TRBJ1-2, with D possibly matching TRBD1 (6 bases). This CDR3 has 14 amino acids. Germline CDR1 reads SGHNT; CDR2 reads YYREEE (reference sequence). V dropped 4 bases and J dropped 8 bases, with 18 bases sitting between them. The CDR3 loop reads CASSLRTATAGYTF. CDR3 coding DNA: TGTGCCAGCAGCCTGCGGACAGCCACCGCGGGCTACACCTTC.

The V and J genes are TRBV19 and TRBJ2-2; TRBD1 might be the D (6 bases). The V end was cut by 4 bases, the J end by 6 bases, with 12 bases between. Per the germline V gene, CDR1 is LNHDA and CDR2 is SQIVND (reference sequence). CDR3 length: 14 residues. CDR3 amino acids: CASSTGADSGELFF. In nucleotides, the CDR3 is TGTGCCAGTAGTACAGGGGCAGATTCCGGGGAGCTGTTTTTT.

This rearrangement joins TRBV7-9 to TRBJ2-1, with 11 bases fitting TRBD2. Germline V gives CDR1 SEHNR, CDR2 FQNEAQ (reference sequence). The CDR3 has 16 residues. Unmatched junction bases numbered 7, after V lost 2 bases and J lost 7 bases. CDR3 loop: CASSLQGGLAVNEQFF. CDR3 sequence (DNA): TGTGCCAGCAGCTTACAGGGGGGACTAGCGGTGAATGAGCAGTTCTTC.